These 25 T cell receptor beta chains were all obtained from the same sample, sequenced in a study of blood T cell repertoires in COVID-19. Clones were read by immunoSEQ multiplex PCR, and TCRdb kept only the in-frame ones, dropping some. The sample records about 440,000 clones, more than 85% being singletons. Sequencing input: peripheral blood. These receptors originate from a woman in her twenties or thirties with acute or convalescent COVID-19.

This rearrangement joins TRBV6-1 to TRBJ1-2; D gene ambiguous. From germline, CDR1 is MNHNS and CDR2 SASEGT. Trimming pared 2 bases from V and 5 bases from J, leaving 6 bases between. This CDR3 spans 12 amino acids. CDR3 region: CASSEQDYGYTF. The CDR3, as DNA: TGTGCCAGCAGTGAACAGGATTATGGCTACACCTTC.

The chain joins TRBV2 to TRBJ1-2; D is perhaps TRBD1 (6 bases). Trimming removed 3 bases at V and 2 bases at J, with 10 bases between. The CDR3 has 14 residues. Germline V gene sequence: CDR1 SNHLY, CDR2 FYNNEI. The CDR3 nucleotides read TGTGCCAGCAGTGACCGAGGGGGAAACTATGGCTACACCTTC. The encoded protein is CASSDRGGNYGYTF. The entire variable domain, with the rest obtained from reference TRBV2 and TRBJ1-2, is as follows: EPEVTQTPSHQVTQMGQEVILRCVPISNHLYFYWYRQILGQKVEFLVSFYNNEISEKSEIFDDQFSVERPDGSNFTLKIRSTKLEDSAMYFCASSDRGGNYGYTFGSGTRLTVV.

V is TRBV28 and J is TRBJ2-7; D may be TRBD2 (5 bases). The germline CDR1 and CDR2 sequences are MDHEN and SYDVKM. The CDR3 runs to 12 residues. Trimming shortened V by 8 bases and J by 5 bases, and 13 bases separated the two germline ends. CDR3 in DNA: TGTGCCAGCGCTTTGCAGAGGGACGAGCAGTACTTC. Translating it yields CASALQRDEQYF.

The chain uses TRBV5-5 and TRBJ2-3, with D perhaps matching TRBD2 (7 bases). This CDR3 has 16 residues. Germline V gene sequence: CDR1 SGHKS, CDR2 YYEKEE (reference sequence). Trimming removed 1 base at V and 2 bases at J, with 14 bases between. In DNA, the CDR3 is TGTGCCAGCAGCTTGTGGCGGGGGCAAAACACAGATACGCAGTATTTT. Protein: CASSLWRGQNTDTQYF.

The chain joins TRBV19 to TRBJ2-2; possibly TRBD1 for D (6 bases). V was cut by 6 bases and J by 0 bases, with 8 bases left in between. Looked up from germline, CDR1 is LNHDA and CDR2 is SQIVND (reference sequence). The CDR3 extends over 14 amino acids. The DNA of the CDR3 is TGTGCCAGTAGCAGACAGGCGAACACCGGGGAGCTGTTTTTT. Its protein is CASSRQANTGELFF.

CDR3 amino acids: CASTEGRTDTQYF. The DNA for the CDR3 is TGTGCCAGCACTGAGGGTCGCACAGATACGCAGTATTTT. The chain has TRBV28 and TRBJ2-3; tentatively, D is TRBD2 (5 bases). The V end lost 7 bases, the J end lost 1 base, and 9 bases lay between the germline ends. Germline CDR1 reads MDHEN; CDR2 reads SYDVKM. The CDR3 is made up of 13 amino acids.

J is TRBJ2-3 and V is TRBV11-1; possible D gene TRBD1, 7 bases. This CDR3 has 15 residues. CDR1 and CDR2 from the germline V gene are SGHAT and FQDESV (reference sequence). V lost 5 bases, J lost 6 bases, and 18 bases lay in between. CDR3 sequence (DNA): TGTGCCAGCAGCCTCAGGGGGGAACCCCCGGATACGCAGTATTTT. Translation gives CASSLRGEPPDTQYF.

The chain carries TRBV24-1 and TRBJ1-5; no reliable D call. The CDR3 loop spans 14 amino acids. V lost 1 base to trimming and J lost 6 bases, with 9 bases between them. Germline V gives CDR1 KGHDR, CDR2 SFDVKD. CDR3 nucleotide sequence: TGTGCCACCAGTGATTTTGGGCAGAGTCAGCCCCAGCATTTT. Translation: CATSDFGQSQPQHF.

The chain combines TRBV19 with TRBJ2-1; maybe TRBD1 (5 bases). CDR3 length: 13 residues. V lost 3 bases, J lost 9 bases, and 12 bases lay in between. Germline lookup yields CDR1 LNHDA and CDR2 SQIVND (reference sequence). CDR3 region: CASSILGASEQFF. CDR3 nucleotide sequence: TGTGCCAGTAGTATTTTAGGGGCTAGTGAGCAGTTCTTC.

V usage is TRBV15 and J usage is TRBJ1-4; TRBD1 matches 7 bases. Germline CDR1 LNHNV, CDR2 YYDKDF (reference sequence). V was pared by 1 base and J by 0 bases, with 8 bases of the junction left unmatched. The CDR3 contains 18 residues. The CDR3: CATSRGGQGVPTNEKLFF. The CDR3 DNA sequence: TGTGCCACCAGCAGAGGCGGGCAGGGGGTCCCAACTAATGAAAAACTGTTTTTT.

The rearrangement uses TRBV10-1 and TRBJ2-3; maybe TRBD1 (5 bases). V was pared by 4 bases and J by 5 bases, with 19 bases between. This CDR3 contains 16 residues. The germline V gene has CDR1 WNHNN and CDR2 SYGVQD (reference sequence). CDR3 amino acids: CASSGSSQGKGDTQYF. The CDR3 bases are TGCGCCAGCAGTGGGTCTTCGCAGGGCAAAGGAGATACGCAGTATTTT.

J is TRBJ2-4 and V is TRBV4-1; no reliable D call. Per the germline V gene, CDR1 is MGHRA and CDR2 is YSYEKL. The CDR3 length is 14 residues. V dropped 1 base and J dropped 3 bases, with 7 bases sitting between them. The CDR3 here is CASSQVSNKNIQYF. The CDR3 DNA is TGCGCCAGCAGCCAAGTGTCCAACAAAAACATTCAGTACTTC.

The gene calls are TRBV11-2 and TRBJ1-1, with 10 bases lining up with TRBD1. The CDR3 runs to 16 residues. CDR1 SGHAT and CDR2 FQNNGV come from the germline V gene. The J segment lost 3 bases and the V segment lost 6 bases, leaving 10 bases of the junction unmatched. CDR3 sequence reads: CASSQRRGQGYTEAFF. The CDR3 DNA reads as TGTGCCAGCAGTCAACGAAGGGGACAGGGGTACACTGAAGCTTTCTTT.

The V call is TRBV6-6, the J call TRBJ1-3; D is undetermined. V shed 5 bases and J shed 1 base, with 12 bases lying between them. Germline V gene sequence: CDR1 MNHNY, CDR2 SVGAGI (reference sequence). The length of the CDR3 is 15 residues. CDR3 region: CASSNSRGSGNTIYF. CDR3 DNA sequence: TGTGCCAGCAGTAATTCCCGGGGTTCTGGAAACACCATATATTTT.

The chain is built from TRBV4-1 and TRBJ2-5; 7 bases line up with TRBD1. CDR1 MGHRA and CDR2 YSYEKL come from the germline V gene. J gave up 4 bases and V 5 bases, and 4 bases lay outside the gene matches. CDR3 length: 13 residues. CDR3: CASSDRVGETQYF. The CDR3 coding sequence is TGCGCCAGCAGCGACAGGGTTGGAGAGACCCAGTACTTC.

V is TRBV7-8 and J is TRBJ1-6; D is unresolved. Germline V CDR1 and CDR2: SGHVS, FQNEAQ. Between the trimmed V and J ends, which lost 1 base and 8 bases, there was a span of 6 bases. This CDR3 region has 13 residues. CDR3 sequence reads: CASSLGVDSPLHF. Here the CDR3 DNA reads TGTGCCAGCAGCTTAGGTGTCGATTCACCCCTCCACTTT.

The chain has TRBV2 and TRBJ1-2; D uncertain. Germline V gene sequence: CDR1 SNHLY, CDR2 FYNNEI. The V end lost 8 bases, the J end lost 2 bases, and 12 bases lay between the germline ends. The CDR3 covers 13 residues. The CDR3 sequence is CASVMGRNYGYTF. Here the CDR3 DNA reads TGTGCCAGCGTGATGGGGAGAAACTATGGCTACACCTTC.

This clone showed up just a few times. The chain recombines TRBV19 with TRBJ1-1; TRBD1 might be the D (5 bases). The germline V gene encodes CDR1 LNHDA and CDR2 SQIVND (reference sequence). The V gene lost 7 bases and the J gene lost 1 base, with 13 bases spanning the gap. The CDR3 contains 14 residues. DNA for the CDR3: TGTGCCAGTACCCCGTGGGGCTCGAACACTGAAGCTTTCTTT. This translates into CASTPWGSNTEAFF.

The chain recombines TRBV6-5 with TRBJ2-1; 10 positions agree with TRBD2. The CDR3 contains 14 residues. Per the germline V gene, CDR1 is MNHEY and CDR2 is SVGAGI. V lost 5 bases, J lost 7 bases, and 5 bases stayed unmatched. The CDR3 spells CASSLGLALNEQFF. In nucleotides, the CDR3 is TGTGCCAGCAGTCTGGGACTAGCGTTAAATGAGCAGTTCTTC.

The V call is TRBV15, the J call TRBJ2-1; possible D gene TRBD2, 5 bases. This CDR3 spans 13 amino acids. Looked up from germline, CDR1 is LNHNV and CDR2 is YYDKDF (reference sequence). V was clipped by 8 bases and J by 9 bases, with 17 bases between them. CDR3 in DNA: TGTGCCACCGAAGCGGCTGGAATGAGTGAGCAGTTCTTC. This encodes CATEAAGMSEQFF.

V is TRBV5-4 and J is TRBJ2-7, with 9 bases identical to TRBD1. Trimming at V came to 4 bases and at J to 7 bases, leaving 9 bases not matched to a gene. The CDR3 loop spans 14 amino acids. Per germline, CDR1 SGHNT and CDR2 YYREEE (reference sequence). CDR3 bases: TGTGCCAGCAGCCCCGGGACAGGGACCTTGGAGCAGTACTTC. This encodes CASSPGTGTLEQYF. The entire variable domain, with the rest obtained from reference TRBV5-4 and TRBJ2-7, is as follows: ETGVTQSPTHLIKTRGQQVTLRCSSQSGHNTVSWYQQALGQGPQFIFQYYREEENGRGNFPPRFSGLQFPNYSSELNVNALELDDSALYLCASSPGTGTLEQYFGPGTRLTVT.

The gene calls are TRBV9 and TRBJ1-1; TRBD1 matches 9 bases. Unmatched junction bases numbered 4, after V lost 4 bases and J lost 3 bases. Germline CDR1 and CDR2: SGDLS and YYNGEE. The CDR3 length is 14 residues. DNA of the CDR3: TGTGCCAGCAGCCCCTGGGACAGGGACACTGAAGCTTTCTTT. This translates into CASSPWDRDTEAFF.

To note about this clone: The sample has other DNA sequences that encode this CDR3 too. The chain recombines TRBV20-1 with TRBJ2-7, with a tentative D call TRBD1 (5 bases). The V gene's germline CDR1 is DFQATT and CDR2 SNEGSKA (reference sequence). Trimming stripped 5 bases from V and 3 bases from J, with 8 bases between. The CDR3 totals 11 residues. This chain's CDR3 is CSAPDSYEQYF. The DNA of the CDR3 is TGCAGTGCTCCAGACAGCTACGAGCAGTACTTC.

The rearrangement joins TRBV9 to TRBJ2-5; 9 bases fit TRBD1. This CDR3 has 15 residues. Germline CDR1 reads SGDLS; CDR2 reads YYNGEE. The trim removed 4 bases at V and 1 base at J, leaving 5 bases unmatched. CDR3: CASSPGGQGQETQYF. The CDR3 nucleotides are TGTGCCAGCAGCCCGGGGGGACAGGGCCAAGAGACCCAGTACTTC.

This chain uses TRBV11-3 with TRBJ2-3; TRBD2 aligns across 14 bases. The length of the CDR3 is 15 residues. Germline trimming cut 5 bases from V and 6 bases from J; bases unmatched to any gene: 4. The V gene's germline CDR1 is SGHNT and CDR2 YENEEA. The CDR3 protein is CASSRTSGGRDTQYF. DNA for the CDR3: TGTGCCAGCAGCCGGACTAGCGGGGGGAGGGATACGCAGTATTTT. The complete variable domain, with remaining parts taken from reference TRBV11-3 and TRBJ2-3, reads EAGVVQSPRYKIIEKKQPVAFWCNPISGHNTLYWYLQNLGQGPELLIRYENEEAVDDSQLPKDRFSAERLKGVDSTLKIQPAELGDSAVYLCASSRTSGGRDTQYFGPGTRLTVL.